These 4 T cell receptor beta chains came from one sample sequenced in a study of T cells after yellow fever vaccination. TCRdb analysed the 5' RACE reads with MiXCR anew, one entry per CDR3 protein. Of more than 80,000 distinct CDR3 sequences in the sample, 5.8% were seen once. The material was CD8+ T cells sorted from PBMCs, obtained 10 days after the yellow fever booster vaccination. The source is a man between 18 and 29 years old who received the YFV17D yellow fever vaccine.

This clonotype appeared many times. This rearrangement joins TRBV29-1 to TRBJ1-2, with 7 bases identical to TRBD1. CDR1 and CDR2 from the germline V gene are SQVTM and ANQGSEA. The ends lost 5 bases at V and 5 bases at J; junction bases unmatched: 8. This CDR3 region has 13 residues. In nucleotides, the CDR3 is TGCAGCGTTCCTCCGCAGGGGGATTATGGCTACACCTTC. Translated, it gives CSVPPQGDYGYTF.

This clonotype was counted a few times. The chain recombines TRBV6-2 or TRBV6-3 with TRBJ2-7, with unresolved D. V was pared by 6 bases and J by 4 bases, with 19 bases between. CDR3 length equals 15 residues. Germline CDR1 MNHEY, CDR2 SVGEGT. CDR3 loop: CASSPAGSVAYEQYF. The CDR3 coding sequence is TGTGCCAGCAGCCCCGCTGGGTCAGTGGCGTACGAGCAGTACTTC.

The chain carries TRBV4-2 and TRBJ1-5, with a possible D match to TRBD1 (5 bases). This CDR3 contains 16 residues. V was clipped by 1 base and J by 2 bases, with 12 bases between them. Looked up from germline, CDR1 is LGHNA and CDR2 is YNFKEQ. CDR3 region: CASSQVTSGGNQPQHF. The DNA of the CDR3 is TGTGCCAGCAGCCAAGTCACTTCGGGGGGCAATCAGCCCCAGCATTTT.

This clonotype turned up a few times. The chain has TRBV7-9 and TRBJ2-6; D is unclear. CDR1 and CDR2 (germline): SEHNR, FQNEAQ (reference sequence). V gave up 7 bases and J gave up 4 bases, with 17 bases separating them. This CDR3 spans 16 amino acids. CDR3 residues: CASTSRNAAGANVLTF. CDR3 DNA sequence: TGTGCCAGCACTTCGAGGAACGCAGCGGGGGCCAACGTCCTGACTTTC.